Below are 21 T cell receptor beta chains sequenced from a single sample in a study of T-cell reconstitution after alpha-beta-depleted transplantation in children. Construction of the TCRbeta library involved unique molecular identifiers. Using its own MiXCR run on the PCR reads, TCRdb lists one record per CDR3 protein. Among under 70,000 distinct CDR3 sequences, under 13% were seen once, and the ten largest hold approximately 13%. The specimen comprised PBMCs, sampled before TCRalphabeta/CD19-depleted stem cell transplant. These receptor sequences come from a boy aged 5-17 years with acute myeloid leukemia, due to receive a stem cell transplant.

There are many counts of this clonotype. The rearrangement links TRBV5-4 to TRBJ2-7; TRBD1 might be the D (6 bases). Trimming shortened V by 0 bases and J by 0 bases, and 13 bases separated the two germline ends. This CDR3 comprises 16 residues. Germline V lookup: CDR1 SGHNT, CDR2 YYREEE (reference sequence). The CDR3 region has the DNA TGTGCCAGCAGCTTGGGGGCCCAGGGGAGCTCCTACGAGCAGTACTTC. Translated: CASSLGAQGSSYEQYF.

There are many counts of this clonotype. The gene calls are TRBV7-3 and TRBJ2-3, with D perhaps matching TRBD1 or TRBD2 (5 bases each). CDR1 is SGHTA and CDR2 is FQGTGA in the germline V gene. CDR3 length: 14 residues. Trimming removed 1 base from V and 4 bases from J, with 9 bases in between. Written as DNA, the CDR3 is TGTGCCAGCAGCTTAAGACCGGGGCCAGATACGCAGTATTTT. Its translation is CASSLRPGPDTQYF.

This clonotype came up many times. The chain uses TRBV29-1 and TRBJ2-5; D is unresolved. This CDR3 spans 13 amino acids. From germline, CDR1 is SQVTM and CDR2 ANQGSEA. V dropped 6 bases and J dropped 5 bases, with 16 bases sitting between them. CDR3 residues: CSVRDTPAETQYF. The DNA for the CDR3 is TGCAGCGTCCGCGATACCCCAGCGGAGACCCAGTACTTC. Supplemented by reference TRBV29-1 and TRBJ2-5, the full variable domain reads SAVISQKPSRDICQRGTSLTIQCQVDSQVTMMFWYRQQPGQSLTLIATANQGSEATYESGFVIDKFPISRPNLTFSTLTVSNMSPEDSSIYLCSVRDTPAETQYFGPGTRLLVL.

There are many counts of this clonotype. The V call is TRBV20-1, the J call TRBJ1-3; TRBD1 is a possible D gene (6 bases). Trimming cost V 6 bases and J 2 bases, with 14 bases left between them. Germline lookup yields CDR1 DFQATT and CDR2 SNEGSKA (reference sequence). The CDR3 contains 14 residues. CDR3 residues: CSASDRRTGNTIYF. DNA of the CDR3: TGCAGTGCCTCGGACAGAAGAACTGGAAACACCATATATTTT.

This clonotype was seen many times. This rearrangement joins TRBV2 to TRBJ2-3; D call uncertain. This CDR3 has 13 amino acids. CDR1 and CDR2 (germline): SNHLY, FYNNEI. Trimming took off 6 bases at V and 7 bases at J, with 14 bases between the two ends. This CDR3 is CASSNRPRNTQYF. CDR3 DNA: TGTGCCAGCAGCAACCGGCCCCGGAATACGCAGTATTTT.

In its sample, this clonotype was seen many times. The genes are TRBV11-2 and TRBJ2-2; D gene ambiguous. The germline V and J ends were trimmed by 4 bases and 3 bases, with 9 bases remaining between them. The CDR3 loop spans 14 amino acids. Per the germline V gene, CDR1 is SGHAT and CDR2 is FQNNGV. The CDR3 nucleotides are TGTGCCAGCAGCTCCCAGGTTTACACCGGGGAGCTGTTTTTT. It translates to CASSSQVYTGELFF.

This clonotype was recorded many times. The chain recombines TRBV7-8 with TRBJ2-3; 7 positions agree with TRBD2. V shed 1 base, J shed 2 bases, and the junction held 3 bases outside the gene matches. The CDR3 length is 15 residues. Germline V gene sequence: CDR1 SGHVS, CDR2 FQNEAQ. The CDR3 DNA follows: TGTGCCAGCAGCTTAGTCAGCGGGGCCACAGATACGCAGTATTTT. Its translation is CASSLVSGATDTQYF.

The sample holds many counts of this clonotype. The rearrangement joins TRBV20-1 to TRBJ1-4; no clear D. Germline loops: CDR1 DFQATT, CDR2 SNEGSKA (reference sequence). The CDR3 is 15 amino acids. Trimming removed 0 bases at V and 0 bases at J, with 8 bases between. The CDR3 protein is CSARDRWPTNEKLFF. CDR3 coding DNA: TGCAGTGCTAGAGATCGTTGGCCAACTAATGAAAAACTGTTTTTT.

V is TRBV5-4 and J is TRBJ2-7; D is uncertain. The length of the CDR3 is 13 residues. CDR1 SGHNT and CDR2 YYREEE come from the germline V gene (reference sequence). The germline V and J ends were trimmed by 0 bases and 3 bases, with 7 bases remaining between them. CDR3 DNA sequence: TGTGCCAGCAGCTTGGGGCGGTACTACGAGCAGTACTTC. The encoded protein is CASSLGRYYEQYF.

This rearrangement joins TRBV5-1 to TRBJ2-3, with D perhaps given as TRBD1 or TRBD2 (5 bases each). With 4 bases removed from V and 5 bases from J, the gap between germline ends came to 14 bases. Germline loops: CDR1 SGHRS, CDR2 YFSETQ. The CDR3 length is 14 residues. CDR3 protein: CASSPGPLQDTQYF. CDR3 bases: TGCGCCAGCAGCCCGGGACCTCTTCAAGATACGCAGTATTTT.

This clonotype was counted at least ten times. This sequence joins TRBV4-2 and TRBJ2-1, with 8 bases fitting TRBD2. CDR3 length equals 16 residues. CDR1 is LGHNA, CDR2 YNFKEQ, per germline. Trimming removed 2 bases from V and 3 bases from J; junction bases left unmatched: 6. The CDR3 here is CASSQSLAGRYNEQFF. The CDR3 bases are TGTGCCAGCAGCCAAAGCCTAGCGGGTCGCTACAATGAGCAGTTCTTC.

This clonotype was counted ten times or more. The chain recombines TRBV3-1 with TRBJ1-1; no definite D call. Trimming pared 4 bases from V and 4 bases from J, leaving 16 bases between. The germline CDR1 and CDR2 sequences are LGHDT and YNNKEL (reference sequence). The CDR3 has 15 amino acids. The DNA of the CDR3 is TGTGCCAGCAGCCTTCCCCGCGGGGAGGGCACTGAAGCTTTCTTT. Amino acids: CASSLPRGEGTEAFF.

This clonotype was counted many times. Here the CDR3 reads CASSLGRAKNIQYF. The DNA for the CDR3 is TGTGCCAGCAGCTTGGGCAGAGCCAAAAACATTCAGTACTTC. The chain uses TRBV5-6 and TRBJ2-4; D unresolved. V was pared by 0 bases and J by 0 bases, with 4 bases between. This CDR3 spans 14 amino acids. CDR1 is SGHDT, CDR2 YYEEEE, per germline. Supplemented by reference TRBV5-6 and TRBJ2-4, the full variable domain reads DAGVTQSPTHLIKTRGQQVTLRCSPKSGHDTVSWYQQALGQGPQFIFQYYEEEERQRGNFPDRFSGHQFPNYSSELNVNALLLGDSALYLCASSLGRAKNIQYFGAGTRLSVL.

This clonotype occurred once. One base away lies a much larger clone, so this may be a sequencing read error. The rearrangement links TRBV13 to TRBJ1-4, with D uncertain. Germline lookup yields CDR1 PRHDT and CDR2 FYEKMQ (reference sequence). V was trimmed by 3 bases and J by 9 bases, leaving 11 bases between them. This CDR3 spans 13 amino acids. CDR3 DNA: TGTGCCAGCAGCTTCCCGGTCAAAAAAAAACTGTTTTTT. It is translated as CASSFPVKKKLFF.

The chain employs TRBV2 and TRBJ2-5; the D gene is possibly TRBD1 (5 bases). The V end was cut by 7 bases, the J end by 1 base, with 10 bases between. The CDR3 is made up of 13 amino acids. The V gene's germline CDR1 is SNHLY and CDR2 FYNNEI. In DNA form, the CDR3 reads TGTGCCAGCAACAGACAGATCCAAGAGACCCAGTACTTC. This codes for CASNRQIQETQYF.

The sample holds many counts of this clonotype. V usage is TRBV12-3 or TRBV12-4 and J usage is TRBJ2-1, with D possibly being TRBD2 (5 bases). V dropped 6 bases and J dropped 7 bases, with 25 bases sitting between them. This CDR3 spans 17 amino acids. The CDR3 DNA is TGTGCCAGCAGCCCCTTTCTCCGGAGCGGCAAATTAAATGAGCAGTTCTTC. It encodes CASSPFLRSGKLNEQFF.

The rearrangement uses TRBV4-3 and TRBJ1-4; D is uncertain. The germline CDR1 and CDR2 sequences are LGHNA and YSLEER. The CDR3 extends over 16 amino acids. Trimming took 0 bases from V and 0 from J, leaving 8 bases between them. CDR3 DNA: TGCGCCAGCAGCCAAGAGGCACCTGCAACTAATGAAAAACTGTTTTTT. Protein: CASSQEAPATNEKLFF.

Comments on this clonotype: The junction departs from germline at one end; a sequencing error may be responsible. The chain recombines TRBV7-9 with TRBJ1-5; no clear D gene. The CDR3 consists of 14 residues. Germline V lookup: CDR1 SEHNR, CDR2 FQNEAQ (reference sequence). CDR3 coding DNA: TGTGCCAGCAGCTTATCGGGCAGCAATGAGCCCCAGCATTTT. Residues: CASSLSGSNEPQHF.

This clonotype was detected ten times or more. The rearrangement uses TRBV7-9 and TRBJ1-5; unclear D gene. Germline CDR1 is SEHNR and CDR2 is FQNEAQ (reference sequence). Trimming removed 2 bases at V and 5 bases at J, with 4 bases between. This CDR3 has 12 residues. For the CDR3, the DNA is TGTGCCAGCAGCTTAAACCATCAGCCCCAGCATTTT. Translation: CASSLNHQPQHF. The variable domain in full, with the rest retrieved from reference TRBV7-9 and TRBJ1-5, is DTGVSQNPRHKITKRGQNVTFRCDPISEHNRLYWYRQTLGQGPEFLTYFQNEAQLEKSRLLSDRFSAERPKGSFSTLEIQRTEQGDSAMYLCASSLNHQPQHFGDGTRLSIL.

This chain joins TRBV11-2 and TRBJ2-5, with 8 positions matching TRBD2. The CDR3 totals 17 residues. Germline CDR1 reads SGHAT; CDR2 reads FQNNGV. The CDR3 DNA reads TGTGCGTCATCGGTCAGTTTGACGGGGGGGTACCAAGAGACCCAGTACTTC. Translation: CASSVSLTGGYQETQYF.

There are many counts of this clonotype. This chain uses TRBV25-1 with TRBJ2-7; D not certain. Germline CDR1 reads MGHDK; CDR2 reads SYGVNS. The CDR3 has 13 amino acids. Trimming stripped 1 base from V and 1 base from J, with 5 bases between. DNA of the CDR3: TGTGCCAGCAGTGAATCAGGATCCTACGAGCAGTACTTC. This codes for CASSESGSYEQYF.